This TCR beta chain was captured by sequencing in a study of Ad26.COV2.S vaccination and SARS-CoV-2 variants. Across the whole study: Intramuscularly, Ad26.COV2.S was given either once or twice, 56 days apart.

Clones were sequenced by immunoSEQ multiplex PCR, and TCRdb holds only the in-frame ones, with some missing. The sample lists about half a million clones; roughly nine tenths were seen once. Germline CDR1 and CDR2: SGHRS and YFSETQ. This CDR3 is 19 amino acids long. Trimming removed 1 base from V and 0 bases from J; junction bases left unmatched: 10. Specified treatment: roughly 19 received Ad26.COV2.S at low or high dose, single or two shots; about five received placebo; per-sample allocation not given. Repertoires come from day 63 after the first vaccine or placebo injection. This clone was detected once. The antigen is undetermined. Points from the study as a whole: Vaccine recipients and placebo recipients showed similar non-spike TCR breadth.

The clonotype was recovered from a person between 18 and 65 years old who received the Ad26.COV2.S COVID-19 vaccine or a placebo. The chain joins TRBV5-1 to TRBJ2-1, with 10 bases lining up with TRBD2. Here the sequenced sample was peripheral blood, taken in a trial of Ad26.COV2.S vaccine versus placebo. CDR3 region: CASSLSASGGLSSYNEQFF. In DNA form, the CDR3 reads TGCGCCAGCAGCTTGTCAGCTAGCGGGGGCCTCAGCTCCTACAATGAGCAGTTCTTC.